This passage covers 11 T cell receptor beta chains from one sample sequenced in a study of blood T cell repertoires in COVID-19. Profiled with immunoSEQ multiplex PCR; TCRdb holds only in-frame clones, not every one. This sample has around 200,000 clones, with about 90% found just once. The sequenced material came from peripheral blood. These receptors were collected from an older woman with COVID-19, enrolled during active disease.

J is TRBJ2-3 and V is TRBV5-4, with D perhaps TRBD2 (6 bases). Germline V gene sequence: CDR1 SGHNT, CDR2 YYREEE (reference sequence). V dropped 3 bases and J dropped 5 bases, with 7 bases sitting between them. The CDR3 is made up of 12 amino acids. CDR3 sequence: CASSWGGDTQYF. The CDR3 DNA reads as TGTGCCAGCAGCTGGGGAGGAGATACGCAGTATTTT.

V gene TRBV5-5 combines with J gene TRBJ2-7, with D possibly TRBD2 on 6 matching bases. CDR3 length: 18 amino acids. V gave up 1 base and J gave up 0 bases, with 20 bases separating them. In germline, CDR1 is SGHKS, CDR2 YYEKEE (reference sequence). CDR3 DNA: TGTGCCAGCAGCTTGTACGGGGGACGCAGGCAACGCTCCTACGAGCAGTACTTC. Amino acids: CASSLYGGRRQRSYEQYF.

The V call is TRBV11-3, the J call TRBJ2-7; 7 nucleotides match TRBD1. This CDR3 spans 15 amino acids. Trimming took 5 bases from V and 2 from J; bases not matched to a gene: 9. Germline CDR1 reads SGHNT; CDR2 reads YENEEA. CDR3 in amino acids: CASSPERTGPYEQYF. The CDR3 nucleotides read TGTGCCAGCAGCCCAGAGAGGACAGGCCCCTACGAGCAGTACTTC.

Here the CDR3 reads CASPGLAGEAGELFF. CDR3 DNA sequence: TGTGCCAGCCCGGGACTAGCGGGAGAGGCCGGGGAGCTGTTTTTT. V and J are TRBV3-1 (or the pseudogene TRBV3-2) and TRBJ2-2; 14 bases match TRBD2. The CDR3 is made up of 15 amino acids. J lost 6 bases, V lost 8 bases, and 5 bases had no gene match. The germline CDR1 and CDR2 sequences are LGHDT and YNNKEL (reference sequence).

The rearrangement links TRBV12-3 or TRBV12-4 to TRBJ1-4; perhaps TRBD1 as D (5 bases). CDR3 length equals 13 residues. The germline V and J ends were trimmed by 2 bases and 10 bases, with 11 bases remaining between them. The CDR3 sequence: CASSLKGIGKLFF. CDR3 bases: TGTGCCAGCAGTTTAAAGGGGATTGGAAAACTGTTTTTT.

The rearrangement uses TRBV2 and TRBJ2-1; no firm D call. V was clipped by 6 bases and J by 4 bases, with 13 bases between them. CDR3 length equals 14 residues. Germline lookup yields CDR1 SNHLY and CDR2 FYNNEI. The CDR3 DNA reads TGTGCCAGCAGCCCGGATGGGCCGTACAATGAGCAGTTCTTC. Encoded protein: CASSPDGPYNEQFF.

This clone has a handful of counts. The genes are TRBV19 and TRBJ1-2; D is undetermined. The CDR3 runs to 11 residues. Germline CDR1 reads LNHDA; CDR2 reads SQIVND (reference sequence). Between the trimmed V and J ends, which lost 6 bases and 4 bases, there was a span of 6 bases. CDR3 DNA: TGTGCCAGTAGCGGCGGCTATGGCTACACCTTC. Its translation is CASSGGYGYTF.

This chain joins TRBV24-1 and TRBJ2-3, with 13 bases fitting TRBD2. Germline trimming cut 7 bases from V and 6 bases from J; bases unmatched to any gene: 3. The germline gives CDR1 KGHDR, CDR2 SFDVKD. This CDR3 comprises 14 residues. The CDR3 loop reads CATRLAGGEDTQYF. The CDR3 nucleotides read TGTGCCACCAGACTAGCGGGAGGGGAGGATACGCAGTATTTT.

The chain has TRBV19 and TRBJ1-2, with 8 positions matching TRBD1. Germline V CDR1 and CDR2: LNHDA, SQIVND (reference sequence). After removal of 10 bases from V and 4 bases from J, the junction contained 8 bases not matched to a gene. The CDR3 has 13 amino acids. The CDR3 nucleotides are TGTGCCACTCAGGGGGCGAGGAGCTATGGCTACACCTTC. This translates into CATQGARSYGYTF.

The chain employs TRBV13 and TRBJ1-1; 7 bases map to TRBD1. In germline, CDR1 is PRHDT, CDR2 FYEKMQ (reference sequence). Unmatched junction bases numbered 6, after V lost 4 bases and J lost 4 bases. The CDR3 totals 14 residues. CDR3 nucleotide sequence: TGTGCCAGCAGCTCTAATACAGGGGTCACTGAAGCTTTCTTT. Protein sequence: CASSSNTGVTEAFF.

The rearrangement uses TRBV6-6 and TRBJ1-4; 7 bases match TRBD1. Losses at the gene ends were 0 bases for V and 8 bases for J; bases not matched to a gene: 3. The CDR3 is 14 residues long. The germline CDR1 and CDR2 sequences are MNHNY and SVGAGI (reference sequence). CDR3: CASSYSTGSEKLFF. CDR3 nucleotides: TGTGCCAGCAGTTACTCGACAGGGTCGGAAAAACTGTTTTTT.